The 7 T cell receptor beta chains reported below all come from one sample, sequenced in a study of T-cell reconstitution after alpha-beta-depleted transplantation in children. Unique molecular identifiers were incorporated when the TCRbeta library was constructed. TCRdb recomputed calls from the PCR reads with MiXCR, one row per CDR3 protein. The data hold 200,000 to 250,000 distinct CDR3 sequences, with 8% to 10% observed a single time. The sample was PBMCs from the stem cell graft donor, taken from the stem cell graft. All receptors come from a human donor who donated a stem cell graft to a child with acute lymphoblastic leukemia.

The J gene is TRBJ2-2, the V gene TRBV7-9; TRBD2 matches at 7 bases. The J segment lost 6 bases and the V segment lost 5 bases, leaving 9 bases of the junction unmatched. Germline assignment: CDR1 SEHNR and CDR2 FQNEAQ (reference sequence). The CDR3 is made up of 15 amino acids. CDR3 DNA: TGTGCCAGCAGCCCACCCGGACTAGTTGCCGGGGAGCTGTTTTTT. Translating gives CASSPPGLVAGELFF.

The chain links TRBV27 to TRBJ2-5; 8 bases are shared with TRBD1. CDR1 MNHEY and CDR2 SMNVEV come from the germline V gene (reference sequence). With 6 bases clipped from V and 1 base from J, the junction kept 4 bases outside the gene matches. The CDR3 runs 14 residues. The DNA of the CDR3 is TGTGCCAGCAGAAGACAGGGGACCCAAGAGACCCAGTACTTC. This gives the protein CASRRQGTQETQYF.

This clonotype was counted a few times. The chain carries TRBV14 and TRBJ2-5, with a weak D call TRBD1 (6 bases). The V gene's germline CDR1 is SGHDN and CDR2 FVKESK. Trimming removed 0 bases from V and 2 bases from J, with 16 bases in between. The CDR3 totals 17 residues. In DNA form, the CDR3 reads TGTGCCAGCAGCCAAGACTTCATCAGGGGCCTTCAAGAGACCCAGTACTTC. As protein: CASSQDFIRGLQETQYF.

In this sample, this clonotype turned up a few times. The CDR3 DNA reads TGTGCCAGCAGCCAAGAAAGGGGGGATACGCAGTATTTT. Translation gives CASSQERGDTQYF. The chain joins TRBV3-1 to TRBJ2-3; the D gene is possibly TRBD1 (6 bases). CDR1 and CDR2 from the germline V gene are LGHDT and YNNKEL (reference sequence). Trimming left V 0 bases short and J 6 bases short, with 7 bases between. The CDR3 totals 13 residues.

This clonotype was detected only a few times. The chain carries TRBV5-1 and TRBJ2-1; tentative D call: TRBD2 (6 bases). CDR3 length equals 15 residues. V was shortened by 3 bases and J by 2 bases, with 12 bases between the two germline ends. CDR1 is SGHRS, CDR2 YFSETQ, per germline. CDR3 protein: CASSSRGGTYNEQFF. The CDR3 DNA sequence: TGCGCCAGCAGCTCGCGAGGAGGGACCTACAATGAGCAGTTCTTC.

This clonotype came up many times. This chain uses TRBV12-3 or TRBV12-4 with TRBJ2-4; 7 nucleotides line up with TRBD2. This CDR3 is built from 14 residues. The junction had 13 bases not matched to a gene; V was cut back by 7 bases and J by 10 bases. The CDR3, as DNA: TGTGCCAGCACCACGTCGGGGGGAAAGAGGATTCAGTACTTC. Translating gives CASTTSGGKRIQYF.

J is TRBJ2-5 and V is TRBV2; 13 nucleotides align to TRBD2. CDR1 is SNHLY, CDR2 FYNNEI, per germline. Trimming cost V 2 bases and J 0 bases; bases outside gene matches: 9. The CDR3 spans 19 residues. The CDR3 DNA reads TGTGCCAGCAGTGAACCGCGGACTAGCGGGGGCCTGTACCAAGAGACCCAGTACTTC. Amino acid sequence: CASSEPRTSGGLYQETQYF.